A single sample is the source of the 17 T cell receptor beta chains below, sequenced in a study of shared clonotypes between healthy human individuals. The repertoire was sequenced with immunoSEQ multiplex PCR; TCRdb's copy has only in-frame clones and lacks some. There are 1.5 million to 2.5 million clones in the sample; approximately 95% occur only once, and approximately 1% lies in the top ten. Naive-designated CD8 cells lacked CD45RO, were positively enriched for CCR7, and omitted terminally differentiated effector memory CD45RA+ cells. Sequencing was done on a sample of naive CD8+ T cells sorted from blood. The receptor set was obtained from a young man in good health.

With regard to this clone: Additional DNA sequences in this sample encode the identical CDR3. The chain recombines TRBV9 with TRBJ2-3; no reliable D call. The length of the CDR3 is 14 residues. With 0 bases removed from V and 3 bases from J, the gap between germline ends came to 8 bases. CDR1 is SGDLS, CDR2 YYNGEE, per germline. The CDR3 DNA reads as TGTGCCAGCAGCGTAGGTGCAGGTACAGATACGCAGTATTTT. Its protein product is CASSVGAGTDTQYF. Full variable domain (rest looked up from reference TRBV9 and TRBJ2-3): DSGVTQTPKHLITATGQRVTLRCSPRSGDLSVYWYQQSLDQGLQFLIQYYNGEERAKGNILERFSAQQFPDLHSELNLSSLELGDSALYFCASSVGAGTDTQYFGPGTRLTVL.

V is TRBV27 and J is TRBJ2-5; perhaps TRBD2 as D (5 bases). The CDR3 is made up of 15 amino acids. Trimming left V 5 bases short and J 4 bases short, with 17 bases between. Per the germline V gene, CDR1 is MNHEY and CDR2 is SMNVEV (reference sequence). The CDR3: CASSLTDGMGETQYF. In DNA form, the CDR3 reads TGTGCCAGCAGTCTCACCGACGGGATGGGAGAGACCCAGTACTTC.

The V call is TRBV9, the J call TRBJ2-3; D remains unclear. V was cut by 0 bases and J by 2 bases, with 13 bases left in between. Germline lookup yields CDR1 SGDLS and CDR2 YYNGEE. CDR3 length: 16 residues. CDR3 amino acids: CASSVADGILTDTQYF. CDR3 DNA: TGTGCCAGCAGCGTAGCTGACGGTATCCTCACAGATACGCAGTATTTT.

The CDR3 loop is CASMGGPHSYEQYF. The CDR3 region has the DNA TGTGCCAGCATGGGAGGGCCACACTCCTACGAGCAGTACTTC. J is TRBJ2-7 and V is TRBV5-6; 7 bases line up with TRBD2. Trimming removed 6 bases from V and 0 bases from J; junction bases left unmatched: 6. The CDR3 consists of 14 residues. Germline CDR1 SGHDT, CDR2 YYEEEE. Full variable domain (rest looked up from reference TRBV5-6 and TRBJ2-7): DAGVTQSPTHLIKTRGQQVTLRCSPKSGHDTVSWYQQALGQGPQFIFQYYEEEERQRGNFPDRFSGHQFPNYSSELNVNALLLGDSALYLCASMGGPHSYEQYFGPGTRLTVT.

The genes are TRBV27 and TRBJ2-1, with 9 bases lining up with TRBD2. Germline trimming cut 2 bases from V and 8 bases from J; bases unmatched to any gene: 7. The CDR3 is 15 residues long. Germline CDR1 and CDR2: MNHEY and SMNVEV (reference sequence). The CDR3 is CASSLGSGSSHEQFF. In nucleotides, the CDR3 is TGTGCCAGCAGTTTAGGTAGCGGGAGTTCCCATGAGCAGTTCTTC.

This sequence joins TRBV7-2 and TRBJ2-7; 11 bases align to TRBD1. Looked up from germline, CDR1 is SGHTA and CDR2 is FQGNSA. The CDR3 loop spans 14 amino acids. V dropped 6 bases and J dropped 2; count of bases not matched to a gene: 3. This chain's CDR3 is CASSWDRGAYEQYF. In nucleotides, the CDR3 is TGTGCCAGCAGTTGGGACAGGGGGGCCTACGAGCAGTACTTC.

On this clone: Other DNA sequences from this sample encode an identical CDR3 as well. V and J are TRBV5-6 and TRBJ2-7; 9 positions agree with TRBD2. This CDR3 region has 14 residues. After removal of 4 bases from V and 0 bases from J, the junction contained 2 bases not matched to a gene. CDR1 is SGHDT and CDR2 is YYEEEE in the germline V gene. The CDR3 DNA sequence: TGTGCCAGCAGCCTTAGCGGGAGCTCCTACGAGCAGTACTTC. The encoded protein is CASSLSGSSYEQYF.

The chain has TRBV19 and TRBJ1-6; D call uncertain. The V end lost 7 bases, the J end lost 8 bases, and 9 bases lay between the germline ends. This CDR3 has 12 amino acids. Germline CDR1 is LNHDA and CDR2 is SQIVND (reference sequence). The CDR3 region has the DNA TGTGCCAGTAACCAGGACTATTCACCCCTCCACTTT. Translated: CASNQDYSPLHF.

V is TRBV7-9 and J is TRBJ1-2, with a weak D call TRBD1 (5 bases). Trimming took off 5 bases at V and 8 bases at J, with 15 bases between the two ends. The CDR3 is 13 residues long. Per the germline V gene, CDR1 is SEHNR and CDR2 is FQNEAQ (reference sequence). The CDR3 loop reads CASSAGAINGYTF. As DNA, the CDR3 is TGTGCCAGCAGCGCTGGGGCCATAAACGGCTACACCTTC.

The V gene is TRBV4-1, the J gene TRBJ2-7; D tentatively reads TRBD1 or TRBD2 (5 bases each). The length of the CDR3 is 17 residues. Between the trimmed V and J ends, which lost 4 bases and 0 bases, there was a span of 19 bases. CDR1 MGHRA and CDR2 YSYEKL come from the germline V gene. The CDR3 nucleotides are TGCGCCAGCAGCCTGCAGGTGGGGGTAATGAACTCCTACGAGCAGTACTTC. Its translation: CASSLQVGVMNSYEQYF.

This sequence joins TRBV28 and TRBJ2-2, with D unresolved. This CDR3 has 14 residues. V was shortened by 3 bases and J by 9 bases, with 14 bases between the two germline ends. Looked up from germline, CDR1 is MDHEN and CDR2 is SYDVKM. The CDR3 reads CASSLVGYPWELFF. Here the CDR3 DNA reads TGTGCCAGCAGTTTGGTAGGGTACCCCTGGGAGCTGTTTTTT.

This sequence joins TRBV7-9 and TRBJ2-7; TRBD1 aligns across 9 bases. The CDR3 has 16 amino acids. Per germline, CDR1 SEHNR and CDR2 FQNEAQ (reference sequence). The V and J ends lost 4 bases and 6 bases, in that order; junction bases with no gene match: 13. In DNA, the CDR3 is TGTGCCAGCAGCTCCCCCCGTGGGACAGGGAGGGGCGAGCAGTACTTC. This gives the protein CASSSPRGTGRGEQYF. The full variable domain, with the rest looked up from reference TRBV7-9 and TRBJ2-7, is DTGVSQNPRHKITKRGQNVTFRCDPISEHNRLYWYRQTLGQGPEFLTYFQNEAQLEKSRLLSDRFSAERPKGSFSTLEIQRTEQGDSAMYLCASSSPRGTGRGEQYFGPGTRLTVT.

Worth noting for this clone: Other DNA sequences in this specimen translate into the identical CDR3. V usage is TRBV10-1 and J usage is TRBJ2-1; D is uncertain. CDR3 length equals 13 residues. Trimming pared 0 bases from V and 6 bases from J, leaving 6 bases between. CDR1 and CDR2 from the germline V gene are WNHNN and SYGVQD (reference sequence). The CDR3 DNA reads as TGCGCCAGCAGTGAGTCCTTAGGCAATGAGCAGTTCTTC. Its protein product is CASSESLGNEQFF.

This chain connects TRBV27 to TRBJ2-3, with 10 nucleotides matching TRBD2. This CDR3 is built from 17 residues. Germline-derived CDR1 and CDR2 are MNHEY and SMNVEV (reference sequence). V was clipped by 4 bases and J by 6 bases; unmatched bases: 13. The CDR3 DNA reads TGTGCCAGCAGTTCCCTTTCTCCTAGCGGGAGTGGGGATACGCAGTATTTT. Residues: CASSSLSPSGSGDTQYF.

This clone was observed once. The chain joins TRBV5-8 to TRBJ2-5; D perhaps matches TRBD2 (7 bases). Germline assignment: CDR1 SGHTS and CDR2 YDEGEE. Trimming cost V 1 base and J 3 bases, with 10 bases left between them. The CDR3 is 14 residues long. The CDR3 bases are TGTGCCAGCAGCTTGCAAGGGGGGGAAGAGACCCAGTACTTC. It translates to CASSLQGGEETQYF.

The V call is TRBV29-1, the J call TRBJ2-3; a possible D gene is TRBD2 (5 bases). CDR3 size: 12 residues. V was pared by 4 bases and J by 8 bases, with 13 bases between. Germline-derived CDR1 and CDR2 are SQVTM and ANQGSEA. The CDR3 here is CSVVFTEVTQYF. Here the CDR3 DNA reads TGCAGCGTTGTTTTCACGGAGGTTACGCAGTATTTT.

V gene TRBV28 combines with J gene TRBJ2-4; perhaps TRBD1 as D (5 bases). Trimming removed 5 bases at V and 8 bases at J, with 16 bases between. Germline loops: CDR1 MDHEN, CDR2 SYDVKM. CDR3 size: 14 residues. CDR3 region: CASSAARATDIQYF. The CDR3 DNA follows: TGTGCCAGCAGTGCCGCCAGGGCGACGGACATTCAGTACTTC. Looking up the rest from reference TRBV28 and TRBJ2-4 gives the full variable domain: DVKVTQSSRYLVKRTGEKVFLECVQDMDHENMFWYRQDPGLGLRLIYFSYDVKMKEKGDIPEGYSVSREKKERFSLILESASTNQTSMYLCASSAARATDIQYFGAGTRLSVL.